Only a few counts were recorded for the clone carrying this T cell receptor beta chain. Its antigen is not known. The entry originates in a study of response to subunit inactivated influenza vaccine. Findings and limits, study-wide: A suggestion made by the authors is that each seasonal influenza vaccination recruits few new T cells.

CDR3 length equals 16 residues. CDR1 SGHAT and CDR2 FQNNGV come from the germline V gene. V lost 1 base, J lost 4 bases, and 7 bases stayed unmatched. One entry per CDR3 protein results from TCRdb running MiXCR on the RT-PCR reads. The table records 500,000 to 600,000 distinct CDR3 sequences, approximately 10% of them present only once. The sequence was collected from a man aged 45-65 years who received an inactivated influenza vaccine. The chain uses TRBV11-2 and TRBJ2-1, with 7 positions matching TRBD1. The source was PBMCs from blood, collected on the day of vaccination. The CDR3 nucleotides are TGTGCCAGCAGCTTAGGCCCGACAGGGCAGTACAATGAGCAGTTCTTC. Amino acid sequence: CASSLGPTGQYNEQFF.